A few counts support the clone carrying this T cell receptor (beta chain). The antigen is not known. The germline CDR1 and CDR2 sequences are KGHSH and LQKENI. The CDR3 contains 14 residues. V gave up 4 bases and J gave up 3 bases; unmatched junction bases: 4. This entry is derived from a study of beta chain features in type 1 diabetes. Study background: The study found patients and healthy donors alike in age, gender and cell yields.

Whole-study findings and limits: Within each of all four CD4+ subsets, Type 1 diabetes patients had TCRB CDR3s that were moderately but significantly shorter. PCR may have favored shorter templates equally in patients and controls.

Expressed TCRB transcripts were sequenced after all isolated RNA was converted to cDNA. There were approximately 3.5 million reads on average in the naive, central memory and regulatory T cell samples. TCRdb's table, derived via immunoSEQ multiplex PCR, lists solely in-frame clones and lacks some. Among around 250,000 clones listed, 12% to 15% were seen once. This TCR came from a woman aged 40 to 55 in good health. The chain couples TRBV18 to TRBJ1-2, with TRBD1 identical over 8 bases. Sequencing was performed on naive CD4+ T cells from blood. The CDR3 DNA reads TGTGCCAGCTCACTCAAACAGGGGGACTATGGCTACACCTTC. Protein product: CASSLKQGDYGYTF. Drawing the rest from reference TRBV18 and TRBJ1-2, the complete variable domain is NAGVMQNPRHLVRRRGQEARLRCSPMKGHSHVYWYRQLPEEGLKFMVYLQKENIIDESGMPKERFSAEFPKEGPSILRIQQVVRGDSAAYFCASSLKQGDYGYTFGSGTRLTVV.